The T cell receptor (beta chain) described here comes from a study of T cells in localized non-small cell lung cancer (dated by TCRdb to 2018 to 2021). Turning to the overall study: The study examined T cell repertoires in approximately 240 patients with early-stage NSCLC and compared tumors with uninvolved tumor-adjacent lungs. Of the NSCLC patients, around 130 were male and approximately 97 were female, and the mean age was approximately 66 years. All 250 or so NSCLC patients in the cohort were treatment-naive and had localized lung tumors that were resected.

Broad study findings and their caveats: A median of about 61 of the top 100 tumor clones turned up in the paired uninvolved adjacent lung, and under 30 of those clones also ranked among the top 100 of that same adjacent lung. Because multi-region tumor sequencing was not done, intratumor heterogeneity could not be ruled out. Because of the exploratory design, TCR variables were selected using unadjusted p-values without false-discovery rate correction. Uninvolved tumor-adjacent lung showed the highest T cell clonality, higher than tumor, which suggests more focused antigenic responses in the uninvolved tumor-adjacent lung. Longer overall survival was associated with higher blood T cell density, whereas shorter survival was associated with higher adjacent-lung clonality.

This clone is large (0.1 to 1%) in its sample. The antigen it recognizes is unknown. Base qualities are not at hand, and no much larger clone is one base apart. TCR beta CDR3 regions were sequenced from DNA using the immunoSEQ Assay. Under the source paper's analysis protocol: T cell density was computed as TCR beta template counts normalized to usable DNA estimated by amplifying housekeeping genes. Using the preseqR package, richness was estimated by extrapolating to 120,000 templates for tissue samples and 400,000 templates for PBMC samples. Clonality was calculated as one minus Pielou's evenness. Tissue-enriched TCRs were identified through differential abundance testing performed on productive amino-acid clonotypes, with a minimum total count of 5 and an alpha of 0.1. The Jaccard Index and the Morisita Overlap Index were used to measure how much the repertoires overlapped between compartments. GLIPH grouped TCR beta CDR3s together with public tetramer-defined viral CDR3s, and a viral motif had to include at least three viral sequences and show V-gene enrichment. TCRdb mirrors the immuneACCESS table, restricted to in-frame sequences. Some clones are absent from its copies; in checked studies, under half trace to an unresolved V gene, and the reason for the others is unknown. That table supplies the V and J calls and clone size; D and trimming were determined from the DNA. This sample has approximately 2,500 clones in its table, and 22% of those were observed once. The top ten clonotypes cover approximately 8% of the sample.

The cysteine opens and the phenylalanine closes a CDR3 of 14 amino acids. CDR3 DNA only is kept here, 42 bases in frame from base 1. V gives up 2 bases and J gives up 4 bases, and the segment between their germline ends measures 9 bases. Reading the germline V gene gives CDR1 MGHDK and CDR2 SYGVNS. At diagnosis, peripheral blood, uninvolved tumor-adjacent lung and tumor were collected and were preserved as a mix of fresh-frozen and FFPE material. This TCR derives from a male donor aged 60 or over with stage III squamous cell lung carcinoma. Here the chain combines TRBV25-1 and TRBJ1-5; the D gene is unclear. The sequences come from lung tumor tissue, collected before any cancer treatment. In nucleotides, the sequence is TGTGCCAGCAGTGAACTCAGTCGAAATCAGCCCCAGCATTTT. This codes for CASSELSRNQPQHF. This CDR3, with the reference TRBV25-1 and TRBJ1-5 proteins standing in past its ends, gives the full variable domain EADIYQTPRYLVIGTGKKITLECSQTMGHDKMYWYQQDPGMELHLIHYSYGVNSTEKGDLSSESTVSRIRTEHFPLTLESARPSHTSQYLCASSELSRNQPQHFGDGTRLSIL.